The entry that follows covers one T cell receptor (beta chain) sequence. The antigen is not known. Sampling of blood occurred at baseline, cycle 4 day 1, and cycle 7 day 1. The data belong to a study of OX40 agonist ivuxolimab in advanced cancers. General observations from the study: Some patients who did not respond also had low normalized T-cell clonal expansion.

The method was immunoSEQ multiplex PCR; TCRdb's version includes in-frame clones alone and lacks a portion of them. The sample carries tens of thousands of clones, roughly 80% recorded once. Looked up from germline, CDR1 is SGHAT and CDR2 is FQNNGV. This CDR3 contains 16 residues. V was clipped by 5 bases and J by 1 base; unmatched bases: 7. The chain is built from TRBV11-2 and TRBJ2-1; 8 nucleotides align to TRBD1. Sequenced material: CD4+ or CD8+ T cells sorted from blood, taken in a trial of the OX40 agonist ivuxolimab. The sequence was collected from an adult with an advanced solid tumor such as melanoma, head and neck, liver or kidney cancer. Written as DNA, the CDR3 is TGTGCCAGCAGCGCCCGACAGGGGTGGTCCTACAATGAGCAGTTCTTC. Encoded protein: CASSARQGWSYNEQFF.